These T cell receptor beta chains were read from a single sample in a study of regulatory T cells in long-lasting Graves disease. From the multiplex PCR reads, TCRdb called clonotypes with MiXCR, one entry per CDR3 protein. Of about 240,000 distinct CDR3 sequences listed, roughly 21% are singletons. This specimen consisted of peripheral blood mononuclear cells (PBMCs), obtained at new diagnosis, from a patient treated with antithyroid drugs. These receptors originate from a female donor with Graves disease. Each CDR3 is given with its conserved first and last residue. A D gene is named only where the DNA matches it firmly. Only some rows state a clone size, as once, few, many or a class for expanded clones.

size	V	D	J	DNA	CDR3
many	TRBV10-3	TRBD1	TRBJ2-5	TGTGCCATCAGTGGGGCGGGACAGGGCCAAGAGACCCAGTACTTC	CAISGAGQGQETQYF
many	TRBV12-3/TRBV12-4	NA	TRBJ1-1	TGTGCCAGCAGCCGAAACCCCACAGGGAACACTGAAGCTTTCTTT	CASSRNPTGNTEAFF
NA	TRBV6-1	NA	TRBJ1-6	TGTGCCAGCAGTGAAGTGCAGGACCCGGACCTCCACTTT	CASSEVQDPDLHF
many	TRBV30	NA	TRBJ2-1	TGTGCCTGGAGTGTAGGGGCGGGGGCCTCCGGGGAGCAGTTCTTC	CAWSVGAGASGEQFF
many	TRBV5-5	NA	TRBJ1-6	TGTGCCAGCAGCTTTCAAGGAGATGGGAGCTCCTATAATTCACCCCTCCACTTT	CASSFQGDGSSYNSPLHF
NA	TRBV14	TRBD2	TRBJ2-1	TGTGCCAGCAGCCACCGACTAGCGGGAGTGTACAATGAGCAGTTCTTC	CASSHRLAGVYNEQFF
many	TRBV10-3	NA	TRBJ1-3	TGTGCCATCACTCAAGACAACTCTGGAAACACCATATATTTT	CAITQDNSGNTIYF
many	TRBV27	NA	TRBJ2-1	TGTGCCAGCAGTACCAACAGGGTTGAGTTCTTC	CASSTNRVEFF
many	TRBV12-3/TRBV12-4	TRBD2	TRBJ2-1	TGTGCCAGCAGTTTAGGACTAGCGGGAGGGATTAACGAGCAGTTCTTC	CASSLGLAGGINEQFF
many	TRBV28	NA	TRBJ2-7	TGTGCCAGCAGACCCCCGGGCTACGAGCAGTACTTC	CASRPPGYEQYF
many	TRBV2	NA	TRBJ2-1	TGTGCCAGCAGGACGGAAAACCTAATGCGACAGTTCTTC	CASRTENLMRQFF
NA	TRBV19	NA	TRBJ2-3	TGTGCCAGTAGTATCGAGGCTAGCGGCACAGATACGCAGTATTTT	CASSIEASGTDTQYF
few	TRBV29-1	TRBD2	TRBJ2-1	TGCAGCGTCCCCCGGGGGGGGCGGAGCTCCTACAATGAGCAGTTCTTC	CSVPRGGRSSYNEQFF
many	TRBV7-2	NA	TRBJ1-1	TGTGCCAGCAGTTACAGGGTAGACACTGAAGCTTTCTTT	CASSYRVDTEAFF
few	TRBV25-1	TRBD2	TRBJ2-1	TGTGCCAGCAGCAGTGTCGGGGGGACTAGCAATGAGCAGTTCTTC	CASSSVGGTSNEQFF
many	TRBV27	NA	TRBJ1-3	TGTGCCAGCAGTTTAGGGCCAAGGGAGCACACCATATATTTT	CASSLGPREHTIYF
NA	TRBV3-1	NA	TRBJ2-7	TGTGCCCGCAGCCTCGCGGACATTCCCTACGAGCAGTACTTC	CARSLADIPYEQYF
few	TRBV25-1	TRBD2	TRBJ2-1	TGTGCCAGCAGTGAAGGGACTAGCGGAGACAATGAGCAGTTCTTC	CASSEGTSGDNEQFF
many	TRBV11-3	NA	TRBJ1-2	TGTGCCAGCAGCCCAGAAGGGAGATACGGAGTCTATGGCTACACCTTC	CASSPEGRYGVYGYTF
once	TRBV28	NA	TRBJ2-7	TGTGCCACAGCAAGGGCCCCATTTTACGAGCAGTACTTC	CATARAPFYEQYF
many	TRBV27	NA	TRBJ1-2	TGTGCCAGCAGAATATCCTTGGACACGGACTATGGCTACACCTTC	CASRISLDTDYGYTF
NA	TRBV5-8	NA	TRBJ2-1	TGTGCCAGCAGCTTGGCCGTGGTAGAGGGCAATGAGCAGTTCTTC	CASSLAVVEGNEQFF
NA	TRBV5-4	TRBD1	TRBJ2-1	TGTGCCAGCAGCTTGCCGGTCGACAGGGGGTATGGGAGTGAGCAGTTCTTC	CASSLPVDRGYGSEQFF
many	TRBV20-1	NA	TRBJ2-7	TGCAGTGCTAGAGATCCCGGACTTAGCTACGAGCAGTACTTC	CSARDPGLSYEQYF